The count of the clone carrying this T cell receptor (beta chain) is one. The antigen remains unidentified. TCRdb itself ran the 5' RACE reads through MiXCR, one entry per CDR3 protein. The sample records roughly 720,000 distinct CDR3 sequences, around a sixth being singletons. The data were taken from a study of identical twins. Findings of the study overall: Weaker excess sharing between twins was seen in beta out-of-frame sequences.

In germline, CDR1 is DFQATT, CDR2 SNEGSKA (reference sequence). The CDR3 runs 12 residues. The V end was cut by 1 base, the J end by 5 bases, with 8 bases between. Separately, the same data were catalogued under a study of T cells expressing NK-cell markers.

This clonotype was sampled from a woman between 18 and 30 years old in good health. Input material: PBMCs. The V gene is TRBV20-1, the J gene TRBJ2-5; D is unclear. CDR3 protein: CSARGPAETQYF. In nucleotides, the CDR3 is TGCAGTGCTAGAGGACCGGCGGAGACCCAGTACTTC.